The rows below give T cell receptor beta chains drawn from one sample of a study of long-term antiretroviral therapy in people with HIV. The method was immunoSEQ multiplex PCR; TCRdb's version includes in-frame clones alone and lacks a portion of them. The table includes tens of thousands of clones, roughly 92% detected once. The sample in question was unsorted PBMCs, obtained around 6.5 years after starting antiretroviral therapy. The receptor set was obtained from a woman in her thirties or forties with HIV. Each CDR3 is given with its conserved first and last residue. Fields, in order: clone size, J gene, V gene, D gene, CDR3 DNA, CDR3 protein. A D gene is named only where the DNA matches it firmly. The size entry is marked missing in some rows and otherwise reads once, few, many or a size class.

clone_size: .
j_call: TRBJ2-6
v_call: TRBV10-3
d_call: .
cdr3_nt: TGTGCCATCAGCGCAGGGGCTGGGGCCAACGTCCTGACTTTC
cdr3_aa: CAISAGAGANVLTF

clone_size: once
j_call: TRBJ2-5
v_call: TRBV5-4
d_call: .
cdr3_nt: TGTGCCAGCAGCTTGAGGAGGGAGTACCAAGAGACCCAGTACTTC
cdr3_aa: CASSLRREYQETQYF

clone_size: .
j_call: TRBJ2-3
v_call: TRBV28
d_call: .
cdr3_nt: TGTGCCAGCACCGAGGGGTCCTCTAGCACAGATACGCAGTATTTT
cdr3_aa: CASTEGSSSTDTQYF

clone_size: once
j_call: TRBJ2-1
v_call: TRBV5-1
d_call: TRBD2
cdr3_nt: TGCGCCAGCAGCCCGACTAGCGGGGGGGCGATCACCTTCTATGAGCAGTTCTTC
cdr3_aa: CASSPTSGGAITFYEQFF

clone_size: .
j_call: TRBJ2-3
v_call: TRBV7-6
d_call: .
cdr3_nt: TGTGCCAGCAGGGCTTCAACTCTGCGCACAGATACGCAGTATTTT
cdr3_aa: CASRASTLRTDTQYF

clone_size: once
j_call: TRBJ1-1
v_call: TRBV4-1
d_call: .
cdr3_nt: TGCGCCAGCAGCCAAGAGGGCGGGGGCAAGGTGAACACTGAAGCTTTCTTT
cdr3_aa: CASSQEGGGKVNTEAFF

clone_size: .
j_call: TRBJ1-6
v_call: TRBV27
d_call: .
cdr3_nt: TGTGCCAGCAGTTTCCCCGCAGGGTCGGGGAATTCACCCCTCCACTTT
cdr3_aa: CASSFPAGSGNSPLHF

clone_size: .
j_call: TRBJ1-2
v_call: TRBV11-2
d_call: TRBD1
cdr3_nt: TGTGCCAGCAGCAGACAGGGGGCGAATGGCTACACCTTC
cdr3_aa: CASSRQGANGYTF

clone_size: .
j_call: TRBJ1-2
v_call: TRBV7-2
d_call: .
cdr3_nt: TGTGCCAGCAGCTCCTGGCAGGGCTATGGCTACACCTTC
cdr3_aa: CASSSWQGYGYTF

clone_size: .
j_call: TRBJ2-1
v_call: TRBV27
d_call: TRBD2
cdr3_nt: TGTGCCAGCAGTCAAATGACTAGCGGGGGGGCCGGAGAGCAGTTCTTC
cdr3_aa: CASSQMTSGGAGEQFF

clone_size: .
j_call: TRBJ1-5
v_call: TRBV30
d_call: .
cdr3_nt: TGTGCCTGGAGTGTAACGAGCAATCAGCCCCAGCATTTT
cdr3_aa: CAWSVTSNQPQHF

clone_size: .
j_call: TRBJ1-1
v_call: TRBV10-3
d_call: .
cdr3_nt: TGTGCCATCAGAATGAACACTGAAGCTTTCTTT
cdr3_aa: CAIRMNTEAFF

clone_size: .
j_call: TRBJ2-1
v_call: TRBV7-9
d_call: .
cdr3_nt: TGTGCCAGCAGGAACAAGGGAGGCGATGAGCAGTTCTTC
cdr3_aa: CASRNKGGDEQFF

clone_size: .
j_call: TRBJ1-1
v_call: TRBV6-5
d_call: .
cdr3_nt: TGTGCCAGCAGTTACTCGATGGCGGGGAACACTGAAGCTTTCTTT
cdr3_aa: CASSYSMAGNTEAFF

clone_size: .
j_call: TRBJ1-2
v_call: TRBV18
d_call: .
cdr3_nt: TGTGCCAGCTCACCAACGGACGGCGTTGGCTACACCTTC
cdr3_aa: CASSPTDGVGYTF

clone_size: .
j_call: TRBJ1-5
v_call: TRBV19
d_call: TRBD1
cdr3_nt: TGTGCCAGTAGCAGGGGGCCCAATCAGCCCCAGCATTTT
cdr3_aa: CASSRGPNQPQHF

clone_size: .
j_call: TRBJ1-1
v_call: TRBV11-2
d_call: .
cdr3_nt: TGTGCCAGCAGCTTATCACCAGGGAGTGATGAAGCTTTCTTT
cdr3_aa: CASSLSPGSDEAFF

clone_size: .
j_call: TRBJ2-5
v_call: TRBV5-1
d_call: TRBD2
cdr3_nt: TGCGCCAGCAGCCCCGGGACTAGCGGGCATGAGACCCAGTACTTC
cdr3_aa: CASSPGTSGHETQYF

clone_size: .
j_call: TRBJ1-2
v_call: TRBV2
d_call: TRBD1
cdr3_nt: TGTGCCAGCAGTGAAGCAATAGGGGGCGGAGGTAGGGGCTACACCTTC
cdr3_aa: CASSEAIGGGGRGYTF

clone_size: .
j_call: TRBJ2-5
v_call: TRBV29-1
d_call: .
cdr3_nt: TGCAGCGTTGAACTAGGGGCAGCGGAGACCCAGTACTTC
cdr3_aa: CSVELGAAETQYF

clone_size: .
j_call: TRBJ1-2
v_call: TRBV10-3
d_call: .
cdr3_nt: TGTGCCATCAGTGAGCTTGGGGGTAACTATGGCTACACCTTC
cdr3_aa: CAISELGGNYGYTF

clone_size: .
j_call: TRBJ2-3
v_call: TRBV9
d_call: .
cdr3_nt: TGTGCCAGCAGCGTAGTTAATGGCGGGGGCACAGATACGCAGTATTTT
cdr3_aa: CASSVVNGGGTDTQYF

clone_size: once
j_call: TRBJ2-5
v_call: TRBV5-1
d_call: TRBD2
cdr3_nt: TGCGCCAGCAGCACAGGGGCAGCGGGGGGGCCCGAGACCCAGTACTTC
cdr3_aa: CASSTGAAGGPETQYF

clone_size: .
j_call: TRBJ1-5
v_call: TRBV27
d_call: .
cdr3_nt: TGTGCCAGCAGTCCCTCCGGACAGCCCCAGCATTTT
cdr3_aa: CASSPSGQPQHF

clone_size: .
j_call: TRBJ2-7
v_call: TRBV4-1
d_call: TRBD2
cdr3_nt: TGCGCCAGCAGCCCTCGCGGGGGGCCCTACGAGCAGTACTTC
cdr3_aa: CASSPRGGPYEQYF

clone_size: .
j_call: TRBJ2-3
v_call: TRBV10-2
d_call: .
cdr3_nt: TGCGCCAGCAGTGAGTCGGCACAGCCCAGCACAGATACGCAGTATTTT
cdr3_aa: CASSESAQPSTDTQYF

clone_size: .
j_call: TRBJ1-2
v_call: TRBV15
d_call: TRBD1
cdr3_nt: TGTGCCACCAGCAGAGAGGTGGAGGGGGCAAGGGGCTTC
cdr3_aa: CATSREVEGARGF

clone_size: .
j_call: TRBJ2-5
v_call: TRBV5-5
d_call: TRBD2
cdr3_nt: TGTGCCAGCAGCTTGGGGGGACTAGAGCAAGAGACCCAGTACTTC
cdr3_aa: CASSLGGLEQETQYF

clone_size: .
j_call: TRBJ1-2
v_call: TRBV2
d_call: .
cdr3_nt: TGTGCCAGCAGCTCTCGACTGCCCCTGTCTGACTATGGCTACACCTTC
cdr3_aa: CASSSRLPLSDYGYTF

clone_size: .
j_call: TRBJ1-2
v_call: TRBV9
d_call: .
cdr3_nt: TGTGCCAGCAGCCCCTCCGGCGGGAACTATGGCTACACCTTC
cdr3_aa: CASSPSGGNYGYTF

clone_size: .
j_call: TRBJ2-3
v_call: TRBV19
d_call: .
cdr3_nt: TGTGCCAGTAGTCCCGCAGATACAGATACGCAGTATTTT
cdr3_aa: CASSPADTDTQYF

clone_size: .
j_call: TRBJ1-5
v_call: TRBV30
d_call: .
cdr3_nt: TGTGCCTGGGGGAGGGGGGTTCAACAGCCCCAGCATTTT
cdr3_aa: CAWGRGVQQPQHF

clone_size: medium-sized
j_call: TRBJ1-1
v_call: TRBV27
d_call: .
cdr3_nt: TGTGCCAGCAGTTTTGCAGGGTCGCCCAAAGCTTTCTTT
cdr3_aa: CASSFAGSPKAFF

clone_size: .
j_call: TRBJ2-5
v_call: TRBV30
d_call: .
cdr3_nt: TGTGCCTGGAGTGGGCCAGCTCCAGAGACCCAGTACTTC
cdr3_aa: CAWSGPAPETQYF

clone_size: .
j_call: TRBJ1-2
v_call: TRBV18
d_call: .
cdr3_nt: TGTGCCAGCTCACCTCCTATCGGCAGCCAAGCGAACTATGGCTACACCTTC
cdr3_aa: CASSPPIGSQANYGYTF

clone_size: .
j_call: TRBJ1-6
v_call: TRBV7-2
d_call: .
cdr3_nt: TGTGCCAGCGGATCCAAGTACTCTCGGGGTAATTCACCCCTCCACTTT
cdr3_aa: CASGSKYSRGNSPLHF

clone_size: .
j_call: TRBJ1-1
v_call: TRBV28
d_call: .
cdr3_nt: TGTGCCAGCAGTTTGGGCAGGGCGAACACTGAAGCTTTCTTT
cdr3_aa: CASSLGRANTEAFF

clone_size: once
j_call: TRBJ2-7
v_call: TRBV4-2
d_call: .
cdr3_nt: TGTGCCAGCAGCCAAGATTCAGGGGCTGGTTCCTACGAGCAGTACTTC
cdr3_aa: CASSQDSGAGSYEQYF

clone_size: few
j_call: TRBJ1-3
v_call: TRBV7-2
d_call: TRBD1
cdr3_nt: TGTGCCAGCAGCACTAGCGCGGGACAGCTCTCCTCTGGAAACACCATATATTTT
cdr3_aa: CASSTSAGQLSSGNTIYF

clone_size: .
j_call: TRBJ1-2
v_call: TRBV5-6
d_call: .
cdr3_nt: TGTGCCAGCAGCTTGGTGGACAGAGCTAACTATGGCTACACCTTC
cdr3_aa: CASSLVDRANYGYTF

clone_size: .
j_call: TRBJ2-3
v_call: TRBV29-1
d_call: TRBD1
cdr3_nt: TGCAGCGTTGGCGCAGGGGGCGGGAGCACAGATACGCAGTATTTT
cdr3_aa: CSVGAGGGSTDTQYF

clone_size: once
j_call: TRBJ1-1
v_call: TRBV13
d_call: .
cdr3_nt: TGTGCCAGCAGCTTAGTAGGTAATTGGGGGCGCACTGAAGCTTTCTTT
cdr3_aa: CASSLVGNWGRTEAFF

clone_size: .
j_call: TRBJ2-3
v_call: TRBV4-3
d_call: .
cdr3_nt: TGCGCCAGCAGCCAAGGCGCAGGGCGCACAGATACGCAGTATTTT
cdr3_aa: CASSQGAGRTDTQYF

clone_size: .
j_call: TRBJ2-3
v_call: TRBV4-1
d_call: .
cdr3_nt: TGCGCCAGCAGCCCGACAGGCCCCGGCACAGATACGCAGTATTTT
cdr3_aa: CASSPTGPGTDTQYF